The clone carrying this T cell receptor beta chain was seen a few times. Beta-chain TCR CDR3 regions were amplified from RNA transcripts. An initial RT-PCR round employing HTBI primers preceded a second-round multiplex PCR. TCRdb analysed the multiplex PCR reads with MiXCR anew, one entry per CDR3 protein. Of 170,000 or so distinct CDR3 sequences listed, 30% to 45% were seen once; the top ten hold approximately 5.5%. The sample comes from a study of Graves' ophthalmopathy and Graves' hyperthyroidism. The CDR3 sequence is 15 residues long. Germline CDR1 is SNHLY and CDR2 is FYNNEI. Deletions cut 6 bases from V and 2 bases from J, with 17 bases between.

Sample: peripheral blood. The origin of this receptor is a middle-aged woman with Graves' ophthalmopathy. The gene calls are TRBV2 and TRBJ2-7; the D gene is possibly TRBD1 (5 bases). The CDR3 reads CASRPSEGATYEQYF. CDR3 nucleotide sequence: TGTGCCAGCAGACCGTCCGAAGGGGCCACCTACGAGCAGTACTTC.